This T cell receptor beta chain was obtained from a study of blood T cell repertoires in COVID-19. Study details: Some COVID-19 samples were acute and others convalescent; all came from the United States, Italy and Spain. T cells, B-cell-depleted T cells, or PBMCs supplied cDNA or gDNA.

The CDR3 runs to 13 residues. V was clipped by 5 bases and J by 7 bases, with 14 bases between them. The germline gives CDR1 MNHEY, CDR2 SVGAGI. In the original workflow: Estimation of nucleated cell counts relied on the amplification of reference gene primers. Assay used: immunoSEQ multiplex PCR; TCRdb lists only in-frame clones, some missing. The V and J calls and clone size are taken from that table; D and trimming were inferred from the DNA. Among about 200,000 clones, about 90% were seen once, and the ten largest hold around 1.6%. J is TRBJ2-5 and V is TRBV6-5; a weak D match, TRBD1 (5 bases). This receptor was taken from a man between 18 and 35 years old with active or convalescent COVID-19. The sequenced sample was peripheral blood. The CDR3 DNA follows: TGTGCCAGCAGTCCCAGGGTACACGGGACCCAGTACTTC. Amino acid sequence: CASSPRVHGTQYF.